A single TCR beta chain is shown here with its context. This entry belongs to a study of blood T cell repertoires in COVID-19. In the study overall: Collection of acute and convalescent COVID-19 samples took place in the United States, Italy and Spain. T cells, B-cell-depleted T cells, or PBMCs supplied cDNA or gDNA.

The CDR3 spans 14 residues. The V gene's germline CDR1 is LGHNA and CDR2 YNFKEQ. V was shortened by 4 bases and J by 6 bases, with 13 bases between the two germline ends. Original processing notes: How many nucleated cells were present was estimated from reference gene primer amplification. TCRdb's table, derived via immunoSEQ multiplex PCR, lists solely in-frame clones and lacks some. The V and J calls and the clone size are those of that table, but D and trimming were determined from the DNA. The sample has hundreds of thousands of clones; around 90% are singletons. Seattle's enrolled individuals joined amid active infection and were then monitored longitudinally.

This sequence originates from a woman aged 40 to 50 with COVID-19, enrolled during active disease. Input material: peripheral blood. The rearrangement links TRBV4-2 to TRBJ1-3; possibly TRBD1 for D (6 bases). CDR3 protein: CASSLGRGANTIYF. CDR3 nucleotides: TGTGCCAGCAGCCTAGGCAGGGGAGCAAACACCATATATTTT.